These 20 T cell receptor beta chains came from one sample sequenced in a study of blood T cells in healthy people across ages (dated by TCRdb to the mid-2010s). Library creation used 5' RACE. The sequencer was an Illumina HiSeq 2500. A second PCR of roughly 6 to 12 cycles was performed with a sample-barcoded 5' primer and a J-beta primer mix. Clones were called with MiXCR by TCRdb after fastp trimmed the public reads at Q25, and only in-frame beta chains were retained. Entries that share a CDR3 protein sequence are merged under the most common genes and DNA. The sample includes about 1.4 million distinct CDR3 sequences, with approximately 59% observed a single time. Of the sample, approximately 7% is held by the ten largest clones. Sequencing used blood. The receptors here all came from a man aged 18 to 30 in good health.

The sample holds a few counts of this clonotype. This rearrangement joins TRBV2 to TRBJ2-4; D may correspond to TRBD1 or TRBD2 (5 bases each). This CDR3 is built from 14 residues. V dropped 6 bases and J dropped 5 bases, with 14 bases sitting between them. Germline CDR1 SNHLY, CDR2 FYNNEI. The CDR3 loop reads CASSPGTLENIQYF. CDR3 DNA: TGTGCCAGCAGCCCCGGGACGTTAGAAAACATTCAGTACTTC.

The chain joins TRBV7-9 to TRBJ1-5; a weak D match, TRBD1 (6 bases). Between the trimmed V and J ends, which lost 1 base and 4 bases, there was a span of 14 bases. The CDR3 runs to 16 residues. In germline, CDR1 is SEHNR, CDR2 FQNEAQ (reference sequence). CDR3 in DNA: TGTGCCAGCAGCTTAGTAGGTCCAGGGGTAAATCAGCCCCAGCATTTT. Protein product: CASSLVGPGVNQPQHF. The entire variable domain, with the rest obtained from reference TRBV7-9 and TRBJ1-5, is as follows: DTGVSQNPRHKITKRGQNVTFRCDPISEHNRLYWYRQTLGQGPEFLTYFQNEAQLEKSRLLSDRFSAERPKGSFSTLEIQRTEQGDSAMYLCASSLVGPGVNQPQHFGDGTRLSIL.

The rearrangement joins TRBV12-5 to TRBJ1-2, with D unresolved. The germline CDR1 and CDR2 sequences are LGHNT and FRNRAP. This CDR3 has 13 amino acids. The ends were cut back, 5 bases at V and 2 bases at J, with 9 bases in the middle. The CDR3 protein is CASGPGFNYGYTF. The CDR3 DNA reads TGTGCTAGTGGTCCTGGATTCAACTATGGCTACACCTTC.

The CDR3 reads CASSWSREILSEQYF. In nucleotides, the CDR3 is TGTGCCAGCAGTTGGTCCAGGGAGATCCTAAGCGAGCAGTACTTC. This chain uses TRBV5-5 with TRBJ2-4; tentatively, D is TRBD1 or TRBD2 (5 bases each). The J call may be faulty, since TRBJ2-7 better matches the DNA end. This CDR3 contains 15 residues. Germline values: CDR1 SGHKS, CDR2 YYEKEE (reference sequence).

The V call is TRBV10-3, the J call TRBJ2-3; 13 nucleotides match TRBD2. There are 18 residues in the CDR3. V was clipped by 10 bases and J by 0 bases; unmatched bases: 13. The germline CDR1 and CDR2 sequences are ENHRY and SYGVKD. The CDR3 protein is CATRTSGSAFTSTDTQYF. The DNA for the CDR3 is TGTGCCACCCGGACTAGCGGGAGTGCATTCACTAGCACAGATACGCAGTATTTT.

V is TRBV5-6 and J is TRBJ2-3; the match to TRBD2 covers 9 bases. The germline gives CDR1 SGHDT, CDR2 YYEEEE. The CDR3 is made up of 16 amino acids. Trimming at V came to 3 bases and at J to 0 bases, leaving 5 bases not matched to a gene. CDR3 bases: TGTGCCAGCAGCTCTGTTACTAGCGGGAGCACAGATACGCAGTATTTT. Its protein product is CASSSVTSGSTDTQYF.

This clonotype has only a few counts. The J gene is TRBJ2-5, the V gene TRBV10-3; D assignment may be TRBD1 or TRBD2 (5 bases each). This CDR3 has 15 amino acids. CDR1 is ENHRY, CDR2 SYGVKD, per germline. Trimming shortened V by 2 bases and J by 10 bases, and 20 bases separated the two germline ends. The CDR3 DNA sequence: TGTGCCATCAGTGAGCCGGGACGGCAATCCTTCGACCAGTACTTC. Translated, it gives CAISEPGRQSFDQYF.

The rearrangement links TRBV28 to TRBJ2-1; 8 bases are shared with TRBD2. Trimming took 5 bases from V and 9 from J; bases not matched to a gene: 9. CDR1 is MDHEN and CDR2 is SYDVKM in the germline V gene. The CDR3 loop spans 14 amino acids. CDR3 DNA sequence: TGTGCCAGCAGTCCCCCGGGAGGGTACGGTGAGCAGTTCTTC. It is translated as CASSPPGGYGEQFF.

The chain combines TRBV21-1 with TRBJ2-5; the D call TRBD1 from the table was never checked on the DNA. Gene TRBJ2-7 matches the end of the DNA better, so the J call may be wrong. TRBV21-1 is an annotated pseudogene. This CDR3 is 14 amino acids long. This chain's CDR3 is CASSESGRGYEQYF. As DNA, the CDR3 is TGTGCCAGCAGCGAATCCGGCAGGGGCTACGAGCAGTACTTC.

V and J are TRBV27 and TRBJ1-5; no clear D gene. The CDR3 is 14 residues long. V was cut by 3 bases and J by 6 bases, with 12 bases left in between. Germline lookup yields CDR1 MNHEY and CDR2 SMNVEV (reference sequence). The CDR3 nucleotides are TGTGCCAGCAGTTTTTCGGGATCCGGTCAGCCCCAGCATTTT. Its protein is CASSFSGSGQPQHF.

This clonotype showed up just a few times. The rearrangement uses TRBV6-1 and TRBJ2-5; D remains ambiguous. The CDR3 covers 13 residues. The germline V gene has CDR1 MNHNS and CDR2 SASEGT. The V end was cut by 0 bases, the J end by 5 bases, with 7 bases between. CDR3 nucleotides: TGTGCCAGCAGTGAAGCCGGGTGGGAGACCCAGTACTTC. Protein sequence: CASSEAGWETQYF.

In its sample, this clonotype was seen a few times. At one end the junction does not follow the germline gene, possibly because of a read error. The rearrangement uses TRBV7-9 and TRBJ2-1; 9 bases map to TRBD1. CDR3 size: 15 residues. The germline V gene has CDR1 SEHNR and CDR2 FQNEAQ (reference sequence). Written as DNA, the CDR3 is TGTGCCAGCAGCATCGCCGGGACAGGGAATAATGAGCAGTTTTTC. Translating gives CASSIAGTGNNEQFF.

The rearrangement joins TRBV5-6 to TRBJ1-2, with 7 nucleotides matching TRBD1. V dropped 5 bases and J dropped 8; count of bases not matched to a gene: 18. The CDR3 is made up of 16 amino acids. CDR1 and CDR2 from the germline V gene are SGHDT and YYEEEE. CDR3 protein: CASRLRERGGIEGYTF. The DNA for the CDR3 is TGTGCCAGCAGATTGCGAGAAAGAGGGGGCATCGAGGGCTACACCTTC.

V is TRBV2 and J is TRBJ2-5; 11 bases are a match to TRBD2. J gave up 4 bases and V 11 bases, and 9 bases lay outside the gene matches. CDR1 is SNHLY and CDR2 is FYNNEI in the germline V gene. The CDR3 is 14 residues long. CDR3 residues: CAGLAGGPPETQYF. DNA for the CDR3: TGTGCCGGGTTAGCGGGAGGGCCGCCAGAGACCCAGTACTTC.

A word on this clonotype: A much larger clonotype is one base distant, so this may be a read error. The chain uses TRBV7-2 and TRBJ1-2, with a tentative D call TRBD1 (5 bases). The V gene lost 8 bases and the J gene lost 8 bases, with 15 bases spanning the gap. The CDR3 is made up of 12 amino acids. CDR1 SGHTA and CDR2 FQGNSA come from the germline V gene. Written as DNA, the CDR3 is TGTGCCAGCGGCGCGACAGAAAGGGGCTACACCTTC. It yields the protein CASGATERGYTF.

This clonotype was observed once. V is TRBV27 and J is TRBJ2-5; 10 bases agree with TRBD1. V dropped 8 bases and J dropped 5; count of bases not matched to a gene: 14. Germline lookup yields CDR1 MNHEY and CDR2 SMNVEV (reference sequence). The CDR3 length is 16 residues. CDR3 coding DNA: TGTGCCAGCGGGCTAGCGACAGGGGGCTTGGAGGAGACCCAGTACTTC. This encodes CASGLATGGLEETQYF.

The CDR3 sequence is CASSEGQGAKYTQYF. The DNA of the CDR3 is TGCGCCAGCAGTGAAGGGCAGGGGGCTAAGTATACGCAGTATTTT. This chain uses TRBV10-2 with TRBJ2-3; 8 positions match TRBD1. V lost 3 bases, J lost 7 bases, and 9 bases stayed unmatched. The CDR3 is 15 residues long. Germline V CDR1 and CDR2: WSHSY, SAAADI.

This clonotype has more than one count but fewer than ten. The rearrangement joins TRBV29-1 to TRBJ2-3; D is uncertain. V was cut by 5 bases and J by 0 bases, with 9 bases left in between. CDR1 and CDR2 (germline): SQVTM, ANQGSEA. This CDR3 has 13 amino acids. The CDR3 bases are TGCAGCGTTTCCCCCACTAGCACAGATACGCAGTATTTT. Protein: CSVSPTSTDTQYF.

The rearrangement links TRBV3-1 to TRBJ2-1, with D possibly matching TRBD2 (6 bases). Per germline, CDR1 LGHDT and CDR2 YNNKEL (reference sequence). Trimming took off 0 bases at V and 8 bases at J, with 14 bases between the two ends. CDR3 size: 15 residues. The CDR3, as DNA: TGTGCCAGCAGCCAAGAATGGGCGGGATTCTATGAGCAGTTCTTC. The encoded protein is CASSQEWAGFYEQFF.

The V gene is TRBV7-2, the J gene TRBJ2-4, with 7 bases lining up with TRBD2. The end of the DNA fits TRBJ2-7 better, so the J call may be wrong. Germline CDR1 SGHTA, CDR2 FQGNSA. The CDR3 extends over 15 amino acids. The CDR3: CASSSRASRGDEQYF. The CDR3 DNA sequence: TGTGCCAGCAGCTCCCGGGCCAGCCGGGGGGACGAGCAGTACTTC.